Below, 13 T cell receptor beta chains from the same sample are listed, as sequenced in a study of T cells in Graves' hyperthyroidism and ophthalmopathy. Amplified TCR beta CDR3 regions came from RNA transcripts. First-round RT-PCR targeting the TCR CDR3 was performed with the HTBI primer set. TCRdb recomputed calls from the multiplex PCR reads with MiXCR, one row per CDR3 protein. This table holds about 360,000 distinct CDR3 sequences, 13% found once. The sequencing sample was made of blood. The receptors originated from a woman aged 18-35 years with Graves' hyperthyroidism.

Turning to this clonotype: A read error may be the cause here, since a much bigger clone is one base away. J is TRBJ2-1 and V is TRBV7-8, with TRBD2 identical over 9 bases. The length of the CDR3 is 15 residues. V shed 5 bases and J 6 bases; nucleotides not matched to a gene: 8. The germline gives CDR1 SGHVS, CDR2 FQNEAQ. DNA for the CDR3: TGTGCCAGCAGCCGCGGGAGGGCCCCCTCCAATGAGCAGTTCTTC. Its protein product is CASSRGRAPSNEQFF. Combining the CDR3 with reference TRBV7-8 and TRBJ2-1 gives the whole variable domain GAGVSQSPRYKVAKRGQDVALRCDPISGHVSLFWYQQALGQGPEFLTYFQNEAQLDKSGLPSDRFFAERPEGSVSTLKIQRTQQEDSAVYLCASSRGRAPSNEQFFGPGTRLTVL.

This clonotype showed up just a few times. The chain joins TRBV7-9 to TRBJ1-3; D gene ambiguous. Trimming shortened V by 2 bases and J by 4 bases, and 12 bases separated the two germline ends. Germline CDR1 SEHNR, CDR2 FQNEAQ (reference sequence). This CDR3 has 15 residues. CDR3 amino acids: CASSLRELVGNTIYF. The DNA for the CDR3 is TGTGCCAGCAGCTTACGGGAGTTAGTAGGAAACACCATATATTTT.

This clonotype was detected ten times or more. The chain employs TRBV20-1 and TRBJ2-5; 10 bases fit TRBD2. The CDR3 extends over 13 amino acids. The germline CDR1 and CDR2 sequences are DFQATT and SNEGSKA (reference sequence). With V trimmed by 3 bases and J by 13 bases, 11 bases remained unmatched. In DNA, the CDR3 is TGCAGTGCTAGTCCTAGCGGGGGCGACAGCGGGTACTTC. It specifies CSASPSGGDSGYF.

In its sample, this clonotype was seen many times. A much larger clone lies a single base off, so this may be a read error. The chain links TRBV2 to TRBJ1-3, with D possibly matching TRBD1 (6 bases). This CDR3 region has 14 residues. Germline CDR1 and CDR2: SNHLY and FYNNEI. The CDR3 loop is CASSPRGSGDTIYF. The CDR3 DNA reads TGTGCCAGCAGCCCGAGGGGGTCTGGAGACACCATATATTTT. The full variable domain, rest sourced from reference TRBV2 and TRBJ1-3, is EPEVTQTPSHQVTQMGQEVILRCVPISNHLYFYWYRQILGQKVEFLVSFYNNEISEKSEIFDDQFSVERPDGSNFTLKIRSTKLEDSAMYFCASSPRGSGDTIYFGEGSWLTVV.

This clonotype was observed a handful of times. CDR3 coding DNA: TGTGCCAGCAGCTTGAACAGGGAGGCACCTTCCTACGAGCAGTACTTC. Protein sequence: CASSLNREAPSYEQYF. The rearrangement joins TRBV7-9 to TRBJ2-7; tentatively, D is TRBD1 or TRBD2 (6 bases each). CDR3 length: 16 residues. Per the germline V gene, CDR1 is SEHNR and CDR2 is FQNEAQ (reference sequence). V lost 3 bases to trimming and J lost 1 base, with 16 bases between them.

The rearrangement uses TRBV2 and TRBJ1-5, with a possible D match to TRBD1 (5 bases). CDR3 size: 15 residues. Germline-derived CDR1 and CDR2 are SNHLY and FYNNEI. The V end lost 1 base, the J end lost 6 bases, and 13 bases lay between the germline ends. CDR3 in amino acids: CASSEEAGGSQPQHF. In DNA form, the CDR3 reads TGTGCCAGCAGTGAAGAAGCCGGGGGGAGTCAGCCCCAGCATTTT.

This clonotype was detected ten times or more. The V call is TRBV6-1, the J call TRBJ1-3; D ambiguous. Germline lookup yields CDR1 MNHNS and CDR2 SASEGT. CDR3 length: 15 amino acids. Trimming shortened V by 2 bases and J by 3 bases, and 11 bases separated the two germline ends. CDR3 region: CASSELGRNGNTIYF. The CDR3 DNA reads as TGTGCCAGCAGTGAACTTGGAAGGAATGGAAACACCATATATTTT.

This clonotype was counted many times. The CDR3 DNA is TGTGCCAGCTCACTCACCTTAAAACCAGGCACTGAAGCTTTCTTT. Translating gives CASSLTLKPGTEAFF. The chain is built from TRBV18 and TRBJ1-1; D is ambiguous. CDR3 size: 15 residues. With 4 bases removed from V and 4 bases from J, the gap between germline ends came to 16 bases. Per the germline V gene, CDR1 is KGHSH and CDR2 is LQKENI. The full variable domain, completed using reference TRBV18 and TRBJ1-1, is NAGVMQNPRHLVRRRGQEARLRCSPMKGHSHVYWYRQLPEEGLKFMVYLQKENIIDESGMPKERFSAEFPKEGPSILRIQQVVRGDSAAYFCASSLTLKPGTEAFFGQGTRLTVV.

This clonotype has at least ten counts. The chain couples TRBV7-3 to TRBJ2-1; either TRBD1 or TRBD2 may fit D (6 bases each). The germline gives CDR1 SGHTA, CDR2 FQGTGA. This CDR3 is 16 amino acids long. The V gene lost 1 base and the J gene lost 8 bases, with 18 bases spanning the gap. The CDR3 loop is CASSLMGAGRGDEQFF. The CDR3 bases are TGTGCCAGCAGCTTAATGGGGGCAGGAAGGGGGGATGAGCAGTTCTTC.

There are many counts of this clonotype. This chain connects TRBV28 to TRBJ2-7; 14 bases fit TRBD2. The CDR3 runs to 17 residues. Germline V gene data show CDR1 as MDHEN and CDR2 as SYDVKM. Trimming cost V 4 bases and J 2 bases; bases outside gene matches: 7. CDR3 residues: CASSSHPGLAGAYEQYF. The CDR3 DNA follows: TGTGCCAGCAGTTCCCATCCGGGACTAGCGGGAGCCTACGAGCAGTACTTC.

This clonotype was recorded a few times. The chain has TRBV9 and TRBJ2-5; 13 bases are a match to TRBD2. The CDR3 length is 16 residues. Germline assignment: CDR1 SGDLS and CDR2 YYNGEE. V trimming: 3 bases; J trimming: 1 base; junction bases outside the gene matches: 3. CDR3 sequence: CASSEGLAGPQETQYF. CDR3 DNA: TGTGCCAGCAGCGAGGGACTAGCGGGGCCCCAAGAGACCCAGTACTTC.

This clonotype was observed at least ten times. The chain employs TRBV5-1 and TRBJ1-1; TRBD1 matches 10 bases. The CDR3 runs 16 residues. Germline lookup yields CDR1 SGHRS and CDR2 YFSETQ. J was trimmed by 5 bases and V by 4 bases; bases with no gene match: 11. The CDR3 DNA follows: TGCGCCAGCAGCCGGGACAGGGGAGGGGGGAGGACTGAAGCTTTCTTT. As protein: CASSRDRGGGRTEAFF.

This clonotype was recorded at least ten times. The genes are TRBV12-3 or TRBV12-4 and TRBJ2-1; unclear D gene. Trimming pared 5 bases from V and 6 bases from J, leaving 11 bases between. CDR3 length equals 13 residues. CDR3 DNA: TGTGCCAGCAGTCGGATAGGGCGCAATGAGCAGTTCTTC. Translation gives CASSRIGRNEQFF.